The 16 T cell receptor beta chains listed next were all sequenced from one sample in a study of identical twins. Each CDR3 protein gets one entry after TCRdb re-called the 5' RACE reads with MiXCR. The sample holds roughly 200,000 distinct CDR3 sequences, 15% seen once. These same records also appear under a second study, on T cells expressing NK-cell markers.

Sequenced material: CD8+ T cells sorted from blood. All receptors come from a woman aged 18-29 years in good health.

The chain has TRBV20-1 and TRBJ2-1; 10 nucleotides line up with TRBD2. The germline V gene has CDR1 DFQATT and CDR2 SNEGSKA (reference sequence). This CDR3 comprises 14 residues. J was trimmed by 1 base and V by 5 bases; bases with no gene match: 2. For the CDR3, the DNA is TGCAGTGCTTCAGCGGGAGGGTCCTACAATGAGCAGTTCTTC. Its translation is CSASAGGSYNEQFF.

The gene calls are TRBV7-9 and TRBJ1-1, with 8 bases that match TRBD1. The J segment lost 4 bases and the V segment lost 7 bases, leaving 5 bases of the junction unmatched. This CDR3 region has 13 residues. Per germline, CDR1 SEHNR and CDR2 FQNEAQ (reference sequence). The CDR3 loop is CASTEDRGTEAFF. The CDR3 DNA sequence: TGTGCCAGCACAGAAGACAGGGGCACTGAAGCTTTCTTT.

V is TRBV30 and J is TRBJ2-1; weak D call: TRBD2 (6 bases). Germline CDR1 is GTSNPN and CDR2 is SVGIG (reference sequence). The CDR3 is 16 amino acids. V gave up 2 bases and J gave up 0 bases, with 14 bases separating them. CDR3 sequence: CAWSLNLRGSYNEQFF. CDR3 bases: TGTGCCTGGAGTCTAAACCTGCGGGGCTCCTACAATGAGCAGTTCTTC.

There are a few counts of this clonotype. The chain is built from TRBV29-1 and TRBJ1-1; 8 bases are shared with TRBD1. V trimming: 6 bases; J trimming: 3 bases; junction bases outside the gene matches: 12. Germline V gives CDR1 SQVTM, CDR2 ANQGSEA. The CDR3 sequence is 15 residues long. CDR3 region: CSVDGLDRVYTEAFF. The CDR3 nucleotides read TGCAGCGTGGACGGGTTGGACAGGGTCTACACTGAAGCTTTCTTT.

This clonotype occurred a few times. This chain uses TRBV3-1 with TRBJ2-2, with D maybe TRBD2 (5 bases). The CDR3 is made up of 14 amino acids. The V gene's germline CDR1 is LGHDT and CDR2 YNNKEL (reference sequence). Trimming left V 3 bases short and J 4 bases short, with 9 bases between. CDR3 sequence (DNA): TGTGCCAGCAGCCACCTAGGAGGCACCGGGGAGCTGTTTTTT. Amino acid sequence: CASSHLGGTGELFF.

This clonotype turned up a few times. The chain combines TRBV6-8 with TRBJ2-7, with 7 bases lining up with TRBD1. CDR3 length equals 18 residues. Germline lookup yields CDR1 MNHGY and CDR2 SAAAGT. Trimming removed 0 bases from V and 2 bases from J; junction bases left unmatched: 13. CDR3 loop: CASSYSTHHLTGTYEQYF. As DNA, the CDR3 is TGTGCCAGCAGTTACTCGACCCATCACTTGACAGGGACCTACGAGCAGTACTTC.

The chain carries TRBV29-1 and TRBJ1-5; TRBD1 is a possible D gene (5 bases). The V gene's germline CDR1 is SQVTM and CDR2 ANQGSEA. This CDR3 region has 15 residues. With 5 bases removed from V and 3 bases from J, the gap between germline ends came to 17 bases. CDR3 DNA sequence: TGCAGCGTTCTTTATCAGGGCCTAGACAATCAGCCCCAGCATTTT. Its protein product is CSVLYQGLDNQPQHF.

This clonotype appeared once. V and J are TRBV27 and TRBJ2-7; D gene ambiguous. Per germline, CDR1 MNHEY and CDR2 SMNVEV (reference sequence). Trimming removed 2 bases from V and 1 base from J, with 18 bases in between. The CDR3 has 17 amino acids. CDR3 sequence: CASSLVAGWVGSYEQYF. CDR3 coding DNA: TGTGCCAGCAGTTTAGTAGCTGGCTGGGTGGGATCCTACGAGCAGTACTTC.

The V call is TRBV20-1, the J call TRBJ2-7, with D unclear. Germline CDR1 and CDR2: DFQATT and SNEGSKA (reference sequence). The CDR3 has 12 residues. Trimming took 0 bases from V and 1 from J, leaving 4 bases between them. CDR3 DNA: TGCAGTGCTAGAGATACGTCCTACGAGCAGTACTTC. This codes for CSARDTSYEQYF.

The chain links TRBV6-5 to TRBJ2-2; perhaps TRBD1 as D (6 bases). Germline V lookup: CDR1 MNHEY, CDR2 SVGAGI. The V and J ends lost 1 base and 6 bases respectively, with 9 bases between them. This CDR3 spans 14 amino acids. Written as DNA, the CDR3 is TGTGCCAGCAGTTACTACGAGGGGGCCGGGGAGCTGTTTTTT. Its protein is CASSYYEGAGELFF.

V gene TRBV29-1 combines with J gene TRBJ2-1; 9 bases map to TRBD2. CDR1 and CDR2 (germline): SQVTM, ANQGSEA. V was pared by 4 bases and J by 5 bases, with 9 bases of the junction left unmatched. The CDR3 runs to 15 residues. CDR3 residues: CSVGNSGGADNEQFF. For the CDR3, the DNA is TGCAGCGTTGGCAATAGCGGGGGTGCCGACAATGAGCAGTTCTTC.

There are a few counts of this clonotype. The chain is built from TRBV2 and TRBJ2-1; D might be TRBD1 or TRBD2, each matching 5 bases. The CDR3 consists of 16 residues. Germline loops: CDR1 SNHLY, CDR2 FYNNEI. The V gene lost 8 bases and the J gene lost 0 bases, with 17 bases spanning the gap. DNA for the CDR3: TGTGCCAGCCCCAACAGGCCCACTAGCTCCTACAATGAGCAGTTCTTC. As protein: CASPNRPTSSYNEQFF.

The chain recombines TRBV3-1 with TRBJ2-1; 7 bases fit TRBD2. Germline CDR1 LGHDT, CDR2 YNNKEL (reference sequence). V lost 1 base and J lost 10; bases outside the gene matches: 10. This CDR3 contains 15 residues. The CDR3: CASSQVSGHLGEQFF. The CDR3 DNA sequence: TGTGCCAGCAGCCAAGTTAGCGGGCACTTGGGGGAGCAGTTCTTC.

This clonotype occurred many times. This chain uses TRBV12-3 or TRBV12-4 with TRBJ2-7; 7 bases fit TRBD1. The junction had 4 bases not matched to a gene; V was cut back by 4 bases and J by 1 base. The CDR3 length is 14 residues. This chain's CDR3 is CASSSGDSSYEQYF. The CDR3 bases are TGTGCCAGCAGTTCCGGGGACAGTTCCTACGAGCAGTACTTC.

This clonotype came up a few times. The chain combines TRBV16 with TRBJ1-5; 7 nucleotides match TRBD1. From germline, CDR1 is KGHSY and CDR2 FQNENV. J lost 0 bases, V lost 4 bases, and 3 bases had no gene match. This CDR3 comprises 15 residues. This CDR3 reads CASSRGQYSNQPQHF. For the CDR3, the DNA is TGTGCCAGCAGCCGGGGACAGTATAGCAATCAGCCCCAGCATTTT.

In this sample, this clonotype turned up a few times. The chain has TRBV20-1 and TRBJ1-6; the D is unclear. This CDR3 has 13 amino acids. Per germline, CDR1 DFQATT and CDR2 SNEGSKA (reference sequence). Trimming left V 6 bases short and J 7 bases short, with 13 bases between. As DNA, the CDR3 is TGCAGTGCACGGGCCGCCTCCAATTCACCCCTCCACTTT. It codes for CSARAASNSPLHF.